The present T cell receptor beta chain was sequenced within a study of early T cells in non-severe SARS-CoV-2 infection. Study overall: Unsorted whole blood bulk RNA was sequenced, with unpaired chains.

Study findings and constraints: Reliance on VDJdb matching favored anti-spike CD8 responses; private and CD4 specificities were missed.

Each cDNA molecule carried a unique molecular identifier. MiXCR, applied by TCRdb to the 5' RACE reads, yields one record per CDR3 protein. This table holds some 87,000 distinct CDR3 sequences, roughly 13% found once. With regard to this clonotype: Its antigen is not known.

This receptor was identified in an adult who was a healthcare worker with PCR-confirmed SARS-CoV-2 infection or an uninfected control (not recorded which). Sequenced: whole blood.

The CDR3 nucleotides are TGTGCCAGCAGACCCGTCCACAGGACATCTGAAGCTTTCTTT. This encodes CASRPVHRTSEAFF. The chain joins TRBV2 to TRBJ1-1, with D possibly being TRBD1 (5 bases). Germline assignment: CDR1 SNHLY and CDR2 FYNNEI. Between the trimmed V and J ends, which lost 6 bases and 6 bases, there was a span of 17 bases. The CDR3 sequence is 14 residues long.